This passage covers 12 T cell receptor beta chains from one sample sequenced in a study of blood T cell repertoires in COVID-19. Repertoires were generated with immunoSEQ multiplex PCR, while TCRdb's copy carries only in-frame clones and drops some. The sample lists some 300,000 clones; roughly 90% were seen once. Sequencing was performed on PBMCs or T cells enriched from blood (not recorded which). These receptors all stem from a woman aged 40 to 50 who had recovered from COVID-19.

This chain's CDR3 is CASSQDVSSGGVYEQYF. CDR3 DNA sequence: TGCGCCAGCAGCCAAGATGTTTCCAGCGGGGGGGTGTACGAGCAGTACTTC. J is TRBJ2-7 and V is TRBV4-3; 10 bases fit TRBD2. Germline loops: CDR1 LGHNA, CDR2 YSLEER. The V segment lost 0 bases and the J segment 4 bases; nucleotides outside the gene matches: 9. This CDR3 spans 17 amino acids.

The rearrangement links TRBV5-1 to TRBJ1-4, with 7 bases that match TRBD1. Germline V gene data show CDR1 as SGHRS and CDR2 as YFSETQ. The CDR3 contains 14 residues. V trimming: 2 bases; J trimming: 8 bases; junction bases outside the gene matches: 6. CDR3 amino acids: CASSFESTGEKLFF. CDR3 nucleotide sequence: TGCGCCAGCAGCTTTGAATCGACAGGGGAAAAACTGTTTTTT.

The chain recombines TRBV28 with TRBJ1-5; TRBD1 aligns across 9 bases. CDR1 is MDHEN, CDR2 SYDVKM, per germline. CDR3 length equals 15 residues. Germline trimming cut 0 bases from V and 6 bases from J; bases unmatched to any gene: 3. CDR3 DNA: TGTGCCAGCAGTTTATGGGGACAGGGAGTTCAGCCCCAGCATTTT. Translated: CASSLWGQGVQPQHF.

The chain uses TRBV20-1 and TRBJ1-2; a possible D gene is TRBD1 (5 bases). The CDR3 extends over 11 amino acids. Germline V lookup: CDR1 DFQATT, CDR2 SNEGSKA (reference sequence). V was clipped by 5 bases and J by 7 bases, with 11 bases between them. This CDR3 reads CSAGLGGGYTF. The CDR3 nucleotides are TGCAGTGCTGGCCTCGGGGGTGGCTACACCTTC.

The chain joins TRBV29-1 to TRBJ2-7; TRBD1 is a possible D gene (5 bases). This CDR3 contains 12 residues. V lost 6 bases and J 7 bases, leaving 16 bases between the germline ends. Germline assignment: CDR1 SQVTM and CDR2 ANQGSEA. The CDR3 reads CSVNSGSWEQYF. The CDR3 nucleotides read TGCAGCGTAAACTCAGGGTCTTGGGAGCAGTACTTC.

The genes are TRBV19 and TRBJ2-5; 8 bases fit TRBD1. Trimming removed 1 base from V and 2 bases from J; junction bases left unmatched: 6. This CDR3 contains 16 residues. CDR1 is LNHDA, CDR2 SQIVND, per germline (reference sequence). Here the CDR3 DNA reads TGTGCCAGTAGTATAGCGATAACAGGGGGGCAAGAGACCCAGTACTTC. It specifies CASSIAITGGQETQYF.

This chain connects TRBV4-3 to TRBJ2-6; tentative D call: TRBD2 (6 bases). The CDR3 is 15 residues long. V shed 4 bases and J shed 2 bases, with 9 bases lying between them. Germline-derived CDR1 and CDR2 are LGHNA and YSLEER. CDR3 coding DNA: TGCGCCAGCAGCCCCGGGACTGCTGGGGCCAACGTCCTGACTTTC. This sequence encodes CASSPGTAGANVLTF.

The chain carries TRBV2 and TRBJ1-2; TRBD1 is a possible D gene (5 bases). Germline loops: CDR1 SNHLY, CDR2 FYNNEI. CDR3 size: 14 residues. V gave up 6 bases and J gave up 7 bases, with 18 bases separating them. The CDR3 coding sequence is TGTGCCAGCAGAGCTGACTGGGGGACTAGTGGCTACACCTTC. Translation: CASRADWGTSGYTF.

V usage is TRBV7-2 and J usage is TRBJ1-4, with D possibly TRBD1 on 6 matching bases. The CDR3 consists of 16 residues. The germline CDR1 and CDR2 sequences are SGHTA and FQGNSA. Trimming stripped 2 bases from V and 3 bases from J, with 13 bases between. CDR3 sequence reads: CASSLFGGAPNEKLFF. CDR3 coding DNA: TGTGCCAGCAGCTTATTTGGGGGGGCACCTAATGAAAAACTGTTTTTT.

This chain joins TRBV3-1 (or the pseudogene TRBV3-2) and TRBJ1-2, with TRBD1 as a possible D gene (6 bases). Germline loops: CDR1 LGHDT, CDR2 YNNKEL (reference sequence). Trimming pared 3 bases from V and 6 bases from J, leaving 8 bases between. The CDR3 sequence is 12 residues long. In nucleotides, the CDR3 is TGTGCCAGCAGCCAGAAGGGGGATGGCTACACCTTC. This translates into CASSQKGDGYTF.

This chain joins TRBV24-1 and TRBJ1-1; D perhaps matches TRBD1 (5 bases). This CDR3 comprises 12 residues. The V gene lost 4 bases and the J gene lost 11 bases, with 13 bases spanning the gap. CDR1 and CDR2 (germline): KGHDR, SFDVKD. In DNA, the CDR3 is TGTGCCACCAGTGACTCACAGGCCGTGGCTTTCTTT. Translating gives CATSDSQAVAFF.

The chain uses TRBV6-5 and TRBJ1-1; D unresolved. The V end was cut by 0 bases, the J end by 3 bases, with 11 bases between. This CDR3 comprises 15 residues. The germline V gene encodes CDR1 MNHEY and CDR2 SVGAGI. The CDR3: CASSYSGNKDTEAFF. CDR3 DNA: TGTGCCAGCAGTTACTCCGGGAACAAGGACACTGAAGCTTTCTTT.